The clone carrying this TCR beta chain was detected only a few times. The antigen remains unidentified. The germline gives CDR1 MGHDK, CDR2 SYGVNS. The CDR3 spans 16 residues. The trim removed 6 bases at V and 5 bases at J, leaving 9 bases unmatched. TCRdb ran MiXCR on the RT-PCR reads and lists one entry per CDR3 protein. The sample lists about 310,000 distinct CDR3 sequences; less than 25% were seen once. The record originates from a study of response to subunit inactivated influenza vaccine. Study-wide points: It was suggested by the authors that few new T cells are recruited by each seasonal influenza vaccination.

The clonotype originates from a man between 50 and 70 years old who received an inactivated influenza vaccine. The sample in question was PBMCs from blood, obtained approximately 22 months after vaccination. The chain recombines TRBV25-1 with TRBJ2-1; 11 nucleotides line up with TRBD2. The CDR3: CASRQGGTSGHNEQFF. The CDR3 region has the DNA TGTGCCAGCAGACAGGGAGGGACTAGCGGACACAATGAGCAGTTCTTC.